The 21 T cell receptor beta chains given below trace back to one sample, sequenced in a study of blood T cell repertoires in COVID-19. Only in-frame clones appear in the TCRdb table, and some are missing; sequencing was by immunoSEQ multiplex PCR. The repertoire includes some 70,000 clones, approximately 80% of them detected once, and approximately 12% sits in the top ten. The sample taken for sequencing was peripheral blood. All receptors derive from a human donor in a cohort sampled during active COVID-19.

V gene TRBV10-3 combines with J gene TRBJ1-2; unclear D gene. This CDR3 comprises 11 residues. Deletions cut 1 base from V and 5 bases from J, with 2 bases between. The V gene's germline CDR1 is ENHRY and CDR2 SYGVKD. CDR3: CAISELYGYTF. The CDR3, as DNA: TGTGCCATCAGTGAGTTATATGGCTACACCTTC.

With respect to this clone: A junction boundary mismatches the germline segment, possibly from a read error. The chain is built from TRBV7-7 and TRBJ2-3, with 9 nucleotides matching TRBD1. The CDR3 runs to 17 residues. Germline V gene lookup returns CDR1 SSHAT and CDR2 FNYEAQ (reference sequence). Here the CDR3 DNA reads TGTGCTAGCAGCTTAGGTGGGACAGGGATTTTTACCGATACGCAGTATTTT. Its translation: CASSLGGTGIFTDTQYF.

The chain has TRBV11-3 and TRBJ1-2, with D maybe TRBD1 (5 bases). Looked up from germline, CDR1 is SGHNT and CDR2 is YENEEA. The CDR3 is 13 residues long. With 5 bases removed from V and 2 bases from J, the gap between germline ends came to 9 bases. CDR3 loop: CASSRDRNYGYTF. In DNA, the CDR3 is TGTGCCAGCAGCCGAGACAGAAACTATGGCTACACCTTC.

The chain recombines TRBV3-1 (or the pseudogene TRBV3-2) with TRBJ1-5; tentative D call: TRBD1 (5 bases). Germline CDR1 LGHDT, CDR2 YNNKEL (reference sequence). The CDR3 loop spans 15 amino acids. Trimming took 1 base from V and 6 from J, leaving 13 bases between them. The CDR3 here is CASSQGRGESQPQHF. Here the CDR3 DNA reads TGTGCCAGCAGCCAAGGTCGGGGGGAGAGTCAGCCCCAGCATTTT.

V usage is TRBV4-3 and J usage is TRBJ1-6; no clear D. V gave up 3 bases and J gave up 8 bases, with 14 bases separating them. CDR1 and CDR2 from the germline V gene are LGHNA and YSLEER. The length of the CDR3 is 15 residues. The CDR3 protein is CASSQATSADSPLHF. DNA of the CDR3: TGCGCCAGCAGCCAGGCAACTTCGGCGGATTCACCCCTCCACTTT.

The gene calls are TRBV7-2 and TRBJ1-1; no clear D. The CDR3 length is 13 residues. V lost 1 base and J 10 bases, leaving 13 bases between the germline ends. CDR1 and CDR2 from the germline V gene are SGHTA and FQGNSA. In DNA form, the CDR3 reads TGTGCCAGCAGCTTAGGTACCTCCGGGTCAGCTTTCTTT. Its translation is CASSLGTSGSAFF.

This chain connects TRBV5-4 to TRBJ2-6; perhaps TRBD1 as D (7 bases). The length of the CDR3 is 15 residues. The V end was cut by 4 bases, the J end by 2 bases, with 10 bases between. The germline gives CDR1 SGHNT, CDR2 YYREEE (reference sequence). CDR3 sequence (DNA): TGTGCCAGCAGCGGGGGGACAGCTGGGGCCAACGTCCTGACTTTC. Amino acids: CASSGGTAGANVLTF.

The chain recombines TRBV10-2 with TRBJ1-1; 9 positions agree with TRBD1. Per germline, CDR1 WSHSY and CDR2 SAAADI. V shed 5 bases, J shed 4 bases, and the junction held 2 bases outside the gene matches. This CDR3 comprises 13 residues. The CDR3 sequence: CASSSTGGTEAFF. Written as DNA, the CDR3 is TGCGCCAGCAGTTCGACAGGGGGCACTGAAGCTTTCTTT.

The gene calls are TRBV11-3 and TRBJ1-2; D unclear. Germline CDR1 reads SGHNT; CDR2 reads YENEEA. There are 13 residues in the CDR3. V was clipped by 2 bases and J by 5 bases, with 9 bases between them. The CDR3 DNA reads TGTGCCAGCAGCTTAAGAGGTCTATATGGCTACACCTTC. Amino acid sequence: CASSLRGLYGYTF.

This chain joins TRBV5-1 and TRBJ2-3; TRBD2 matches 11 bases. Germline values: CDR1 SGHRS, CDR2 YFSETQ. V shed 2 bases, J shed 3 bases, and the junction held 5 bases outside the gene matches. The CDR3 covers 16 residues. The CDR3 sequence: CASSFIAGGPTDTQYF. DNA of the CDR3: TGCGCCAGCAGCTTTATAGCGGGGGGGCCGACAGATACGCAGTATTTT.

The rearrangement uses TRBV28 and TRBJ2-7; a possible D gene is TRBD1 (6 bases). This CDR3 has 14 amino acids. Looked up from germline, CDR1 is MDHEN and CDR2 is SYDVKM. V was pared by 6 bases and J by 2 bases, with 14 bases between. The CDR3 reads CASRLQGAPYEQYF. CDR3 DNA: TGTGCCAGCAGGCTACAGGGTGCCCCCTACGAGCAGTACTTC.

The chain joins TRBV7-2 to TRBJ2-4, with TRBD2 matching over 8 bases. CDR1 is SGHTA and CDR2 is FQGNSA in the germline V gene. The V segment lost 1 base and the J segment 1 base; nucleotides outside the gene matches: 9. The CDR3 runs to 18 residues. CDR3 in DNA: TGTGCCAGCAGCTTAGGGGCCGGAGCGGGAGTGGCCAAAAACATTCAGTACTTC. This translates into CASSLGAGAGVAKNIQYF.

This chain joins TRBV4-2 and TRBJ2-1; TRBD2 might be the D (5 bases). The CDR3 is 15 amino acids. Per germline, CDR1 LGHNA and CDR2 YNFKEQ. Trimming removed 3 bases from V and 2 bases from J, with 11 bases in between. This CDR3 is CASSHSGVTYNEQFF. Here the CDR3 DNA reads TGTGCCAGCAGCCATTCCGGGGTTACCTACAATGAGCAGTTCTTC.

CDR3 sequence (DNA): TGTGCCAGCAGTGAAGTCCGGGGTAACACTGAAGCTTTCTTT. Amino acids: CASSEVRGNTEAFF. This chain links TRBV2 with TRBJ1-1, with D unclear. V was cut by 1 base and J by 2 bases, with 8 bases left in between. The CDR3 covers 14 residues. Germline CDR1 reads SNHLY; CDR2 reads FYNNEI.

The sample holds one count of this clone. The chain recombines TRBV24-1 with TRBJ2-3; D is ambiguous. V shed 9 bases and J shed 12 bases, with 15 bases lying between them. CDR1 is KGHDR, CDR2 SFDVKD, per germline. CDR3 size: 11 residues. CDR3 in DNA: TGTGCCACCGGAGTGCCAAATGCACAGTATTTT. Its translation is CATGVPNAQYF.

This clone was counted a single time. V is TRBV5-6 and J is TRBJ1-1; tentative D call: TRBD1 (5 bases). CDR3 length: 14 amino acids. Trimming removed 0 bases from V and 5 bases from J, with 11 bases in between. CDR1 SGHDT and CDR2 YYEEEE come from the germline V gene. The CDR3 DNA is TGTGCCAGCAGCTTGGCAGGGCGCAGGACTGAAGCTTTCTTT. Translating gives CASSLAGRRTEAFF.

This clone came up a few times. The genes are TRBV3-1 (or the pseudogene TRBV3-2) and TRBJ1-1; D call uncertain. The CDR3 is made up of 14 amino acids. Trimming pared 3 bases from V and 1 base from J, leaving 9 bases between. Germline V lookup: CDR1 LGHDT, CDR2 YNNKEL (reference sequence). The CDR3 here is CASSHFTENTEAFF. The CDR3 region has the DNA TGTGCCAGCAGCCATTTTACAGAGAACACTGAAGCTTTCTTT.

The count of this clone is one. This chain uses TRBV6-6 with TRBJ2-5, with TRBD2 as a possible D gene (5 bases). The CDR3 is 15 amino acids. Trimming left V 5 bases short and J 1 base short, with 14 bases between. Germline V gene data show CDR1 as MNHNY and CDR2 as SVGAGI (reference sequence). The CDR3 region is CASSAGVGSQETQYF. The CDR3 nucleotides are TGTGCCAGCAGTGCCGGGGTGGGTTCCCAAGAGACCCAGTACTTC.

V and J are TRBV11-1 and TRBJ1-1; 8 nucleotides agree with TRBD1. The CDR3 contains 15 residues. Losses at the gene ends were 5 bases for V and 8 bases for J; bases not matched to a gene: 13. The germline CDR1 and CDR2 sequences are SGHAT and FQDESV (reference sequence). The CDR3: CASSHRSQGAREAFF. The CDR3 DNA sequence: TGTGCCAGCAGCCATAGAAGTCAGGGGGCGAGGGAAGCTTTCTTT.

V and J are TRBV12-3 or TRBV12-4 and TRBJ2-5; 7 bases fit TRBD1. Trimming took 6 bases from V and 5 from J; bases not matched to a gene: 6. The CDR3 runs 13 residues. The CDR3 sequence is CASRRQGRETQYF. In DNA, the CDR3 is TGTGCCAGCAGAAGACAGGGCCGGGAGACCCAGTACTTC.

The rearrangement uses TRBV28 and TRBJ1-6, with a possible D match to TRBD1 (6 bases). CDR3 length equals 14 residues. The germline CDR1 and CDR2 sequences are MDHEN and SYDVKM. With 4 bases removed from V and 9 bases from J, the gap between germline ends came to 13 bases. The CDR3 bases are TGTGCCAGCAGTTCGACAGGAATGGGTTCACCCCTCCACTTT. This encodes CASSSTGMGSPLHF.